A selection of T cell receptor beta chains follows, all from one sample in a study of human T cells and chemical hapten exposure. TCRdb reprocessed the RACE reads with MiXCR, giving one entry per CDR3 protein. The sample holds 150,000 to 200,000 distinct CDR3 sequences, 14% seen once. The sequencing used whole blood, collected in connection with sensitization to the hapten diphenylcyclopropenone (DPC). The receptor set was obtained from a woman younger than 45 with alopecia areata. Some clones in this sample may be carry-over from other donors' samples. The CDR3 runs from the conserved cysteine through the conserved F or W. A D gene is named only where the DNA matches it firmly. A row's size may be missing; if present it is once, few, many or a size class.

v_call: TRBV7-6
j_call: TRBJ1-2
d_call: -
clone_size: -
cdr3_length: 12
cdr3_nt: TGTGCCAGCAGCTTCTCGAACTCAGGCTACACCTTC
cdr3_aa: CASSFSNSGYTF

v_call: TRBV9
j_call: TRBJ2-3
d_call: -
clone_size: -
cdr3_length: 13
cdr3_nt: TGTGCCAGCAGCGTAGTGGCGACAGATACGCAGTATTTT
cdr3_aa: CASSVVATDTQYF

v_call: TRBV7-9
j_call: TRBJ2-2
d_call: -
clone_size: few
cdr3_length: 16
cdr3_nt: TGTGCCAGCAGTCCAACGTCCGGGGCCCACACCGGGGAGCTGTTTTTT
cdr3_aa: CASSPTSGAHTGELFF

v_call: TRBV11-1
j_call: TRBJ2-3
d_call: -
clone_size: -
cdr3_length: 17
cdr3_nt: TGTGCCAGCAGCTTAGGTAGGGACCCCCGAAGCACAGATACGCAGTATTTT
cdr3_aa: CASSLGRDPRSTDTQYF

v_call: TRBV28
j_call: TRBJ2-5
d_call: -
clone_size: once
cdr3_length: 15
cdr3_nt: TGTGCCAGCAGCGACCATGAAACGGAGGAAGAGACCCAGTACTTC
cdr3_aa: CASSDHETEEETQYF

v_call: TRBV28
j_call: TRBJ2-3
d_call: -
clone_size: many
cdr3_length: 12
cdr3_nt: TGTGCCAGCACCCACCTGGGGGATACGCAGTATTTT
cdr3_aa: CASTHLGDTQYF

v_call: TRBV29-1
j_call: TRBJ1-2
d_call: TRBD1
clone_size: -
cdr3_length: 11
cdr3_nt: TGCAGCATTGGACAGGTCCATGGCTACACCTTC
cdr3_aa: CSIGQVHGYTF

v_call: TRBV18
j_call: TRBJ2-3
d_call: -
clone_size: -
cdr3_length: 14
cdr3_nt: TGTGCCAGCTCACCACCTTCCCAGACAGATACGCAGTATTTT
cdr3_aa: CASSPPSQTDTQYF

v_call: TRBV29-1
j_call: TRBJ2-1
d_call: -
clone_size: many
cdr3_length: 12
cdr3_nt: TGCAGCGCCCCCACCGGAAGGAATGAGCAGTTCTTC
cdr3_aa: CSAPTGRNEQFF

v_call: TRBV19
j_call: TRBJ2-2
d_call: -
clone_size: few
cdr3_length: 16
cdr3_nt: TGTGCCAGTAGTATTAAGGCCAGAGCGAACACCGGGGAGCTGTTTTTT
cdr3_aa: CASSIKARANTGELFF

v_call: TRBV6-2/TRBV6-3
j_call: TRBJ2-5
d_call: -
clone_size: few
cdr3_length: 12
cdr3_nt: TGTGCCAGCGCAAATTCCCAAGAGACCCAGTACTTC
cdr3_aa: CASANSQETQYF

v_call: TRBV5-1
j_call: TRBJ2-4
d_call: TRBD2
clone_size: -
cdr3_length: 18
cdr3_nt: TGCGCCAGCAGCTACGGGACTAGCGGGCAGGTAGCCAAAAACATTCAGTACTTC
cdr3_aa: CASSYGTSGQVAKNIQYF

v_call: TRBV29-1
j_call: TRBJ2-5
d_call: -
clone_size: -
cdr3_length: 13
cdr3_nt: TGCAGCGCTCCCCACAGGGCCAGGGAGACCCAGTACTTC
cdr3_aa: CSAPHRARETQYF

v_call: TRBV28
j_call: TRBJ2-5
d_call: -
clone_size: -
cdr3_length: 14
cdr3_nt: TGTGCCAGCAGTCCCCGTTTGGCCCAAGAGACCCAGTACTTC
cdr3_aa: CASSPRLAQETQYF

v_call: TRBV7-8
j_call: TRBJ1-1
d_call: TRBD1
clone_size: many
cdr3_length: 15
cdr3_nt: TGTGCCAGCAGCTCCGTGACAGGGGGATACACTGAAGCTTTCTTT
cdr3_aa: CASSSVTGGYTEAFF

v_call: TRBV29-1
j_call: TRBJ2-5
d_call: -
clone_size: -
cdr3_length: 12
cdr3_nt: TGCAGCGTTGAAGACAGGGCAGAGACCCAGTACTTC
cdr3_aa: CSVEDRAETQYF

v_call: TRBV28
j_call: TRBJ2-3
d_call: TRBD1
clone_size: -
cdr3_length: 14
cdr3_nt: TGTGCCAGCAGGAGTACAGGGGTTGAGAATACGCAGTATTTT
cdr3_aa: CASRSTGVENTQYF

v_call: TRBV6-6
j_call: TRBJ2-3
d_call: TRBD2
clone_size: -
cdr3_length: 14
cdr3_nt: TGTGCCAGCAGTCCGGGGACTATCACAGATACGCAGTATTTT
cdr3_aa: CASSPGTITDTQYF

v_call: TRBV7-2
j_call: TRBJ2-5
d_call: TRBD2
clone_size: -
cdr3_length: 16
cdr3_nt: TGTGCCAGCAGCTTAATGGCGGGGGGCTCCCAAGAGACCCAGTACTTC
cdr3_aa: CASSLMAGGSQETQYF

v_call: TRBV29-1
j_call: TRBJ2-1
d_call: -
clone_size: few
cdr3_length: 14
cdr3_nt: TGCAGCGTGAGGGACTCCAACTCCTACAATGAGCAGTTCTTC
cdr3_aa: CSVRDSNSYNEQFF